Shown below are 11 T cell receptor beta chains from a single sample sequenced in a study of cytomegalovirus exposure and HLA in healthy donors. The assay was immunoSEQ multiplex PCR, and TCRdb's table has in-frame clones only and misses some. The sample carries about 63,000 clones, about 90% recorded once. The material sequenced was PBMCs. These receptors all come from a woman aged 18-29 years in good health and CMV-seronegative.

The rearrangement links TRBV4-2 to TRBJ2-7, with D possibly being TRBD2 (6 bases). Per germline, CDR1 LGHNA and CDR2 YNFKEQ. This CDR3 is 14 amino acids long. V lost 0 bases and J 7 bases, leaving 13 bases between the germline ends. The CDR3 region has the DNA TGTGCCAGCAGCCAAGACTCTAGCGCGCTGGAGCAGTACTTC. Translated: CASSQDSSALEQYF.

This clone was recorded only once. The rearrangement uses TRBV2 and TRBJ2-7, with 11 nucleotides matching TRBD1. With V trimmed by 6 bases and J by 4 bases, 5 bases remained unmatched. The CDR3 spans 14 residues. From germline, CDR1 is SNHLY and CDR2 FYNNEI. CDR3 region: CASSGQGARYEQYF. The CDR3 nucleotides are TGTGCCAGCAGCGGACAGGGGGCGCGGTACGAGCAGTACTTC. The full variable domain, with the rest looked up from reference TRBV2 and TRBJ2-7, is EPEVTQTPSHQVTQMGQEVILRCVPISNHLYFYWYRQILGQKVEFLVSFYNNEISEKSEIFDDQFSVERPDGSNFTLKIRSTKLEDSAMYFCASSGQGARYEQYFGPGTRLTVT.

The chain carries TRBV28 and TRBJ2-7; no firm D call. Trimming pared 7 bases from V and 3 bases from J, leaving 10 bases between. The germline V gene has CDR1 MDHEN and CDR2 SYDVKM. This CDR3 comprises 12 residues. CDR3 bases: TGTGCCAGCACCGGAGCCATCTACGAGCAGTACTTC. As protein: CASTGAIYEQYF.

As DNA, the CDR3 is TGTGCCAGCAGTTACAGGCAGGGAAGCTCCTACGAGCAGTACTTC. Translated: CASSYRQGSSYEQYF. This rearrangement joins TRBV6-6 to TRBJ2-7, with D possibly matching TRBD1 (5 bases). The germline V and J ends were trimmed by 2 bases and 0 bases, with 11 bases remaining between them. The length of the CDR3 is 15 residues. Germline V gene sequence: CDR1 MNHNY, CDR2 SVGAGI (reference sequence).

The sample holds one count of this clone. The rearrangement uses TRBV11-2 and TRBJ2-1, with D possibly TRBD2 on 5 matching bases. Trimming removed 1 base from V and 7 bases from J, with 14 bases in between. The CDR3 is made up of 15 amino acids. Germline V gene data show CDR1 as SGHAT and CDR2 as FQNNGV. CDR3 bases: TGTGCCAGCAGCTTAGTGGTTCTCGCGGGTAATGAGCAGTTCTTC. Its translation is CASSLVVLAGNEQFF. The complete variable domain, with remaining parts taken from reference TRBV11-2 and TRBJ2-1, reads EAGVAQSPRYKIIEKRQSVAFWCNPISGHATLYWYQQILGQGPKLLIQFQNNGVVDDSQLPKDRFSAERLKGVDSTLKIQPAKLEDSAVYLCASSLVVLAGNEQFFGPGTRLTVL.

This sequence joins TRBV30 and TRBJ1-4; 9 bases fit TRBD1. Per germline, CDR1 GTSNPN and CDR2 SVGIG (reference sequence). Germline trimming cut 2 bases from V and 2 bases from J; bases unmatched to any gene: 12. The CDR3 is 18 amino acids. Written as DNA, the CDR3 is TGTGCCTGGAGTTTAGTTTGGGACAGGGCACGCACTAATGAAAAACTGTTTTTT. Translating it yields CAWSLVWDRARTNEKLFF.

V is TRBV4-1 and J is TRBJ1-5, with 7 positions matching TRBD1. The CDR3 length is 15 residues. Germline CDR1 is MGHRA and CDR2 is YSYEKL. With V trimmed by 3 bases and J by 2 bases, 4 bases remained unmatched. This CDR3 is CASSQGDSRNQPQHF. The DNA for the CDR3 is TGCGCCAGCAGCCAGGGGGACAGCCGCAATCAGCCCCAGCATTTT.

This CDR3 is CASSLVGVRTDTQYF. CDR3 nucleotide sequence: TGTGCCAGCAGCTTAGTCGGAGTCCGCACAGATACGCAGTATTTT. The chain uses TRBV7-9 and TRBJ2-3; D not resolved. The V gene's germline CDR1 is SEHNR and CDR2 FQNEAQ (reference sequence). The CDR3 has 15 residues. Deletions cut 1 base from V and 1 base from J, with 9 bases between.

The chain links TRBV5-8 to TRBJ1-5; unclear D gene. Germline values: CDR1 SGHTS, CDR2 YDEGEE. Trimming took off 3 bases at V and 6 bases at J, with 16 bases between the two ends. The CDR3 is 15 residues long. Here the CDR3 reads CASSSLTGSGQPQHF. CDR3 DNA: TGTGCCAGCAGCTCCCTTACGGGTTCGGGTCAGCCCCAGCATTTT.

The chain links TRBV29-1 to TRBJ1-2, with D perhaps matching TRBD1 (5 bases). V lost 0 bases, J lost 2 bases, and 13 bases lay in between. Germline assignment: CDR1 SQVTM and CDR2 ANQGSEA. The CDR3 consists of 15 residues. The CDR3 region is CSVEDPAWGNYGYTF. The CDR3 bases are TGCAGCGTTGAAGATCCGGCCTGGGGCAACTATGGCTACACCTTC.

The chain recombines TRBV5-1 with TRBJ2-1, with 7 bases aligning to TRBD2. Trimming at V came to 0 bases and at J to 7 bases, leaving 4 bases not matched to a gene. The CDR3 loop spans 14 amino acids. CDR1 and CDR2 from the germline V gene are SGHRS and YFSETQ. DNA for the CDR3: TGCGCCAGCAGCTTGGCTCCGGGAGGTAATGAGCAGTTCTTC. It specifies CASSLAPGGNEQFF.